This TCR beta chain was recovered during a study of T-cell reconstitution after alpha-beta-depleted transplantation in children. Unique molecular identifiers were incorporated when the TCRbeta library was constructed. TCRdb redid the calling of the PCR reads with MiXCR, one entry per CDR3 protein. The repertoire holds some 300,000 distinct CDR3 sequences, with 10% as singletons. The V end was cut by 0 bases, the J end by 7 bases, with 10 bases between. The germline V gene has CDR1 DFQATT and CDR2 SNEGSKA (reference sequence). This CDR3 contains 14 residues. This clonotype was detected ten times or more.

The input for sequencing was PBMCs from the stem cell graft donor, taken from the stem cell graft. The chain has TRBV20-1 and TRBJ1-6, with a possible D match to TRBD1 (5 bases). The clonotype originates from a human donor who donated a stem cell graft to a child with acute lymphoblastic leukemia. The CDR3 DNA sequence: TGCAGTGCTAGAGAGCAGGGTGGAAATTCACCCCTCCACTTT. It yields the protein CSAREQGGNSPLHF.